Each of the 18 T cell receptor beta chains below was sequenced from the same sample in a study of blood T cells in healthy people across ages. Using a J-beta primer mix together with a sample-barcoded 5' primer, a second PCR was run for 7 to 11 cycles. TCRdb reprocessed the 5' RACE reads with MiXCR, giving one entry per CDR3 protein. The top ten clones hold 15% to 18% of a sample with around 670,000 distinct CDR3 sequences, about 30% of them seen once. The sequenced sample was blood. The receptors originated from a woman older than 75 in good health.

On this clonotype itself: This may come from a read error, since a much larger clone is one base off. The CDR3 DNA reads TGTGCCAGCAGACGGAGGGCAAGCAGGGTTAGCACAGATACGCAGTATTTT. Translated: CASRRRASRVSTDTQYF. The chain links TRBV12-3 or TRBV12-4 to TRBJ2-3, with D possibly being TRBD2 (6 bases). The germline V and J ends were trimmed by 6 bases and 0 bases, with 19 bases remaining between them. This CDR3 has 17 residues.

This clonotype was counted between two and nine times. CDR3 sequence: CASSFVELQNTGELFF. CDR3 bases: TGCGCCAGCAGCTTCGTAGAGCTTCAGAACACCGGGGAGCTGTTTTTT. The chain employs TRBV5-1 and TRBJ2-2; D remains unclear. CDR1 and CDR2 (germline): SGHRS, YFSETQ. V was trimmed by 2 bases and J by 1 base, leaving 12 bases between them. CDR3 length equals 16 residues.

This clonotype has a handful of counts. At one of its ends the junction is not consistent with the germline gene, which may arise from a read error. The chain has TRBV7-9 and TRBJ1-5, with 8 bases lining up with TRBD1. The CDR3 is 16 residues long. The germline gives CDR1 SEHNR, CDR2 FQNEAQ (reference sequence). CDR3 DNA sequence: TGTGCCAGCAGCCTAGCCGGACAGGGTTCCAATCAGCCCCAGCATTTT. Translation gives CASSLAGQGSNQPQHF.

This clonotype was seen at least ten times. This chain uses TRBV7-3 with TRBJ2-7; D gene unclear. Trimming cost V 5 bases and J 4 bases, with 12 bases left between them. CDR3 length: 13 residues. Germline V CDR1 and CDR2: SGHTA, FQGTGA. CDR3 bases: TGTGCCAGCAGCCGATCCAGCGCGTACGAGCAGTACTTC. The encoded protein is CASSRSSAYEQYF.

At least ten counts were recorded for this clonotype. The rearrangement links TRBV7-6 to TRBJ2-7, with D tentatively TRBD2 (6 bases). The CDR3 is made up of 13 amino acids. The germline V gene encodes CDR1 SGHVS and CDR2 FNYEAQ. The germline V and J ends were trimmed by 5 bases and 1 base, with 9 bases remaining between them. CDR3 region: CASSGGYSYEQYF. The CDR3, as DNA: TGTGCCAGCAGCGGGGGGTATTCCTACGAGCAGTACTTC.

This clonotype was observed at least ten times. This chain uses TRBV20-1 with TRBJ2-3; D is perhaps TRBD2 (7 bases). The germline V and J ends were trimmed by 3 bases and 0 bases, with 13 bases remaining between them. The V gene's germline CDR1 is DFQATT and CDR2 SNEGSKA (reference sequence). This CDR3 has 15 amino acids. This CDR3 reads CSARGGGPSTDTQYF. The CDR3 nucleotides are TGCAGTGCTAGGGGCGGGGGCCCAAGCACAGATACGCAGTATTTT.

This clonotype has more than one count but fewer than ten. This may arise from a read error, as a much more abundant clone is one base away. The chain is built from TRBV20-1 and TRBJ1-1, with 7 bases lining up with TRBD1. The CDR3 length is 13 residues. Germline-derived CDR1 and CDR2 are DFQATT and SNEGSKA (reference sequence). The CDR3 nucleotides read TGCGGTGCTAGGACAGGAGGTAACACTGAAGCTTTCTTT. Translated, it gives CGARTGGNTEAFF.

This clonotype was detected many times. This chain uses TRBV21-1 with TRBJ2-3; the table's D gene call, TRBD1, was not cross checked with the DNA. TRBV21-1 is annotated as a pseudogene. The CDR3 has 14 residues. The CDR3 loop reads CASSNWQGADTQYF. The CDR3, as DNA: TGTGCCAGCAGCAACTGGCAGGGGGCAGATACGCAGTATTTT.

This clonotype was detected ten times or more. V usage is TRBV7-2 and J usage is TRBJ2-7; D is perhaps TRBD1 (5 bases). CDR1 and CDR2 (germline): SGHTA, FQGNSA. Trimming shortened V by 1 base and J by 4 bases, and 11 bases separated the two germline ends. This CDR3 is built from 14 residues. The DNA for the CDR3 is TGTGCCAGCAGCTTAGAGCAGGGAATATACGAGCAGTACTTC. Protein product: CASSLEQGIYEQYF.

This clonotype appeared many times. The V call is TRBV11-2, the J call TRBJ2-5, with 7 bases that match TRBD1. This CDR3 has 14 residues. V trimming: 1 base; J trimming: 5 bases; junction bases outside the gene matches: 4. Germline CDR1 SGHAT, CDR2 FQNNGV. CDR3 bases: TGTGCCAGCAGCTTAGCAGGGGGAGTGGAGACCCAGTACTTC. Amino acid sequence: CASSLAGGVETQYF.

This clonotype occurred many times. V and J are TRBV20-1 and TRBJ1-2, with 9 bases that match TRBD1. Germline-derived CDR1 and CDR2 are DFQATT and SNEGSKA (reference sequence). J lost 7 bases, V lost 3 bases, and 9 bases had no gene match. CDR3 length equals 14 residues. The CDR3 sequence: CSASEGTGSSGYTF. CDR3 sequence (DNA): TGCAGTGCTAGCGAGGGGACAGGGTCTTCTGGCTACACCTTC.

The rearrangement joins TRBV5-1 to TRBJ1-2; 12 bases fit TRBD1. Trimming took 4 bases from V and 4 from J; bases not matched to a gene: 8. Per germline, CDR1 SGHRS and CDR2 YFSETQ. CDR3 size: 16 residues. The CDR3 nucleotides are TGCGCCAGCAGCCTGGGACAGGGGGCAGAGGGCTATGGCTACACCTTC. This sequence encodes CASSLGQGAEGYGYTF.

This clonotype was detected many times. This chain joins TRBV7-6 and TRBJ2-5; D is unclear. This CDR3 is built from 14 residues. Germline CDR1 and CDR2: SGHVS and FNYEAQ. The V gene lost 1 base and the J gene lost 5 bases, with 11 bases spanning the gap. The CDR3 loop reads CASSLGSGSETQYF. The CDR3 bases are TGTGCCAGCAGCTTAGGGTCAGGCTCTGAGACCCAGTACTTC.

The gene calls are TRBV29-1 and TRBJ1-1, with 7 bases aligning to TRBD1. Germline V gene sequence: CDR1 SQVTM, CDR2 ANQGSEA. The V segment lost 5 bases and the J segment 10 bases; nucleotides outside the gene matches: 7. CDR3 length: 11 amino acids. CDR3 protein: CSVNRDRAAFF. The CDR3 DNA is TGCAGCGTTAACCGGGACAGAGCAGCTTTCTTT.

This chain joins TRBV7-9 and TRBJ2-1; a weak D match, TRBD2 (6 bases). Trimming stripped 5 bases from V and 7 bases from J, with 15 bases between. In germline, CDR1 is SEHNR, CDR2 FQNEAQ (reference sequence). CDR3 length equals 14 residues. In DNA form, the CDR3 reads TGTGCCAGCAGCCTCCTGGCGGGGAATAATGAGCAGTTCTTC. Translated, it gives CASSLLAGNNEQFF.

This clonotype was seen a handful of times. The chain has TRBV2 and TRBJ2-5, with D possibly being TRBD1 or TRBD2 (6 bases each). The J call is doubtful: the DNA matches TRBJ2-7 better. Germline CDR1 is SNHLY and CDR2 is FYNNEI. The CDR3 totals 15 residues. This chain's CDR3 is CASMVEGGAGHEQYF. CDR3 in DNA: TGTGCCAGCATGGTGGAGGGGGGCGCGGGTCACGAGCAGTACTTC.

As to this clonotype: A read error may explain this, as a much larger clone is one base away. The V call is TRBV12-3 or TRBV12-4, the J call TRBJ1-1; TRBD1 is a possible D gene (6 bases). This CDR3 contains 10 residues. The CDR3 loop reads CTSRGTEAFF. CDR3 sequence (DNA): TGTACCAGCAGGGGCACTGAAGCTTTCTTT.

Regarding this clonotype: A clone one base away is much larger, so this may be a read error. The rearrangement links TRBV29-1 to TRBJ2-6; weak D call: TRBD1 (5 bases). The CDR3 loop spans 14 amino acids. The germline V gene has CDR1 SQVTM and CDR2 ANQGSEA. The CDR3 region has the DNA TGCAGCGTTGAGAGCACACCTGGGGCCAACGTCCGGACTTTC. This gives the protein CSVESTPGANVRTF.